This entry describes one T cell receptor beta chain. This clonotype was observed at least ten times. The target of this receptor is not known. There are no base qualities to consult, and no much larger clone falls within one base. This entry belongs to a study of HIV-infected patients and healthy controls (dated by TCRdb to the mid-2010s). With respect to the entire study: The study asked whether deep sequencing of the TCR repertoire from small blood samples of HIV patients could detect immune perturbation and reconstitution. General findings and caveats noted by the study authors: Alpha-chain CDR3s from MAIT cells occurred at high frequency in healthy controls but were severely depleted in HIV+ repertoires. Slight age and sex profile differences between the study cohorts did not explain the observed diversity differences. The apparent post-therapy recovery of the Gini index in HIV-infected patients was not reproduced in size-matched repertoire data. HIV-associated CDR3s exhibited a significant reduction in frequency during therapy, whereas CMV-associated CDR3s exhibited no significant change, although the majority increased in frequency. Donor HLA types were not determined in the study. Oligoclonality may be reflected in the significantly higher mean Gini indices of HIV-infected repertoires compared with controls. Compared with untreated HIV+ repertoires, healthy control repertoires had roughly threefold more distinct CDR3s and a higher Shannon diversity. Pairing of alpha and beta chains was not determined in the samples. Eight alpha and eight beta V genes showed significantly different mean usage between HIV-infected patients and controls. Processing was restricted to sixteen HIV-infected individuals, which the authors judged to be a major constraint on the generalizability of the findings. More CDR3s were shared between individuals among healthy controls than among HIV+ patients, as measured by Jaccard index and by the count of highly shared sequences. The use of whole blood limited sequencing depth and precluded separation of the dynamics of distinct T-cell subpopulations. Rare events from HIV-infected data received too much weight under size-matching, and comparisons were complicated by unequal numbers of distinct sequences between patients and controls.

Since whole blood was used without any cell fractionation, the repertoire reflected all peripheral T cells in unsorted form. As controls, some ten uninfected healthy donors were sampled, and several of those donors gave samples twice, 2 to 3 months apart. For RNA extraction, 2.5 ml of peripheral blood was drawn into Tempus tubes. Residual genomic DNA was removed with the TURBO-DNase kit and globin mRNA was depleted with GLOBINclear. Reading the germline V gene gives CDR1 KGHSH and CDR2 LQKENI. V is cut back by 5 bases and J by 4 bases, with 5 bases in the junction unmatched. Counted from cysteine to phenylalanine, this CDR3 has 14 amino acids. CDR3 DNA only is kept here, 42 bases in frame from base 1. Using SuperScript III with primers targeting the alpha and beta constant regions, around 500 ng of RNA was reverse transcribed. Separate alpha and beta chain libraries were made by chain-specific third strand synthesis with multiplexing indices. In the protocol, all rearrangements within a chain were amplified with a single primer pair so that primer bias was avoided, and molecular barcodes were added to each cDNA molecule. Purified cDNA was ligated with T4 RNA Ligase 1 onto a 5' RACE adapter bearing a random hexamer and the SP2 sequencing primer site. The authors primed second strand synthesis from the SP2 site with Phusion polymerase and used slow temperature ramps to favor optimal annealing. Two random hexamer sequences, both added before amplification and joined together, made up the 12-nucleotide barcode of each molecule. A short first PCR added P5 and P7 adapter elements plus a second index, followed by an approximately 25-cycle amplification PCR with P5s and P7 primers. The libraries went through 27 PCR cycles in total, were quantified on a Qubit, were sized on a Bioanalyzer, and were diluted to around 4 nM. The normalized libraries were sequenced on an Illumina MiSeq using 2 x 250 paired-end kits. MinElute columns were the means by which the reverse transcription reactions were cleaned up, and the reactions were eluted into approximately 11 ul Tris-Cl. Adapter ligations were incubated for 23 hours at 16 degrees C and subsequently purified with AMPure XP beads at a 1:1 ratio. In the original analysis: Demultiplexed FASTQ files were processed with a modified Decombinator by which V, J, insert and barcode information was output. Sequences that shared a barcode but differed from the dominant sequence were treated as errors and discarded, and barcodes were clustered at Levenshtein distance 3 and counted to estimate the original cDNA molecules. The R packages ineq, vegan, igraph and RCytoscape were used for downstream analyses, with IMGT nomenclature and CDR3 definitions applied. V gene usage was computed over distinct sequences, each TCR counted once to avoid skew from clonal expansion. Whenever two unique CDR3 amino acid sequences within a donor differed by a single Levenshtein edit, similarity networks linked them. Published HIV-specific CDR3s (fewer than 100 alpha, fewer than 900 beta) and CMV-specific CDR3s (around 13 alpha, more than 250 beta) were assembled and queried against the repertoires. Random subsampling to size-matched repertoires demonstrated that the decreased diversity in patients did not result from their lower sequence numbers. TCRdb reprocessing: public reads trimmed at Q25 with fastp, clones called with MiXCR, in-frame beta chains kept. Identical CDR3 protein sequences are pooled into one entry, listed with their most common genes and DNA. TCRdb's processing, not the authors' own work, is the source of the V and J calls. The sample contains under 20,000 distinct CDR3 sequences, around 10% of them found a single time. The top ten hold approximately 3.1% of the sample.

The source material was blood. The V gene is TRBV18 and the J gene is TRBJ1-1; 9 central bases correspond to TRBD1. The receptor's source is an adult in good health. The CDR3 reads CASSLGQGGTEAFF. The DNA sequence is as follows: TGTGCCAGCTCATTGGGACAGGGTGGCACTGAAGCTTTCTTT.